This TCR beta chain is drawn from a study of blood T cell repertoires in COVID-19 (dated by TCRdb to 2020 to 2022). In terms of the full investigation: Collaborator samples came from the United States, Italy and Spain and covered acute and convalescent phases of COVID-19. The material from the prospective study consisted of cDNA or gDNA derived from T cells, B-cell-depleted T cells, or PBMCs. The dataset comprised deeply sampled blood TCRbeta repertoires from subjects exposed to, actively infected with, or recovered from COVID-19. A freely available public database, intended as a resource for researchers studying the immune response to SARS-CoV-2, is where the repertoires were released. Samples came from the ongoing ImmuneRACE study (first 160 participants) plus 1,254 subjects from 6 global collaborators. Nearly every sample came with metadata listing a de-identified subject ID, COVID-19 status, age in years and sex. Where HLA class I and class II types were available, the types were taken from metadata supplied by the sample provider, not from assay-based typing.

TCRbeta CDR3 regions were amplified from genomic DNA by means of the immunoSEQ Assay, a bias-controlled multiplex PCR. The source study handled its data this way. The number of nucleated cells in each sample was estimated by amplification of reference gene primers within the assay. To quantify the absolute abundance of each unique TCRbeta CDR3 rearrangement, sequence reads were collapsed and filtered. For each sample, productive Simpson clonality was calculated as the square root of Simpson's diversity index over productive rearrangements. As stored in TCRdb, this immuneACCESS dataset retains in-frame rearrangements with V and J assigned. A fraction of the clones does not appear; measured against another copy, unresolved V genes explain less than half of the discrepancy, and the remainder lacks a known reason. For V, J and clone size, that table is used; D and trimming come from the DNA. Recorded for this sample are approximately 300,000 clones; approximately 85% of them occurred a single time. 3.5% to 5.5% of the sample goes to the ten largest clones.

Participants in the prospective study were enrolled through a virtual design, were aged 18 to 89 years, and lived in approximately 24 United States geographic areas. To assign participants to cohorts, the prospective study relied on clinical history that participants themselves reported in a screening survey and a study questionnaire. For ImmuneRACE Cohort 3, a participant was defined as recovered based on two consecutive negative NP/OP PCR tests, clearance by a healthcare professional, or resolution of symptoms. In the prospective study, mobile phlebotomists collected whole blood, serum and a nasopharyngeal or oropharyngeal swab from each participant. Over an approximately 2-month period, participants in the prospective study had the option of providing additional blood draws and questionnaires. Before DNA extraction, blood samples from the prospective study were shipped at room temperature or frozen.

Results and caveats for the whole study, not just this receptor: The amount of clinical and demographic metadata varied by source and participant and was provided uncurated.

As to this clone: Which antigen it targets is not known. Base-call qualities are not available, and no considerably larger clone is one nucleotide away.

The germline V gene yields SNHLY for CDR1 and FYNNEI for CDR2. Trimming takes 4 bases from V and 9 bases from J, and the germline ends sit 10 bases apart. From its cysteine to its phenylalanine, the CDR3 spans 12 amino acids. Only the CDR3 DNA is retained, 36 bases long and in frame from the first base. The sequence joins TRBV2 to TRBJ2-1, with no D gene named confidently. The TCR originated in a woman in her 30s who had recovered from COVID-19. Sample: PBMCs or T cells enriched from blood (not recorded which). The CDR3 protein: CASSARRVEQFF. The nucleotide sequence reads as follows: TGTGCCAGCAGTGCTCGACGGGTTGAGCAGTTCTTC.